The rows below give T cell receptor beta chains drawn from one sample of a study of blood T cell repertoires in COVID-19. Repertoires were generated with immunoSEQ multiplex PCR, while TCRdb's copy carries only in-frame clones and drops some. The repertoire holds approximately 36,000 clones, with over 75% as singletons. Input material: peripheral blood. The receptor set was obtained from a human donor in a cohort sampled during active COVID-19. Each CDR3 is given with its conserved first and last residue. D genes are given only for firm matches. Some rows mark clone size as missing; the rest say once, few, many or name a class of expanded clone.

TRBJ2-1	-	TRBV6-6	once	TGTGCCAGCAGTTACCTAGCCGATGAGCAGTTCTTC	CASSYLADEQFF
TRBJ1-2	TRBD1	TRBV28	-	TGTGCCAGCAGCCACAAAACCGGGACAGGCGAGGGCTACACCTTC	CASSHKTGTGEGYTF
TRBJ2-1	-	TRBV4-1	-	TGCGCCAGCAGCCCCGGGACAACCTACAATGAGCAGTTCTTC	CASSPGTTYNEQFF
TRBJ2-7	-	TRBV4-1	-	TGCGCCAGCAGTCCCTTGGTGGACAGTCCCTACGAGCAGTACTTC	CASSPLVDSPYEQYF
TRBJ2-1	-	TRBV5-8	-	TGTGCCAGCAGCCCCCGACGGGATGCGGGAAATGAGCAGTTCTTC	CASSPRRDAGNEQFF
TRBJ2-5	TRBD2	TRBV2	-	TGTGCCAGCAGTGAACGACTAGCGGCCCAAGAGACCCAGTACTTC	CASSERLAAQETQYF
TRBJ2-3	-	TRBV5-5	-	TGTGCCAGCAGCTTGGGAGCTGAGCTAGCGCAGTATTTT	CASSLGAELAQYF
TRBJ2-1	-	TRBV11-2	few	TGTGCCAGCAGCCCCCTGCTTCCCGGACTTTCCGGTGAGCAGTTCTTC	CASSPLLPGLSGEQFF
TRBJ1-2	TRBD1	TRBV11-2	-	TGTGCCAGCAGCTTAGGTGGCAGGGGGGAGTATGGCTACACCTTC	CASSLGGRGEYGYTF
TRBJ2-7	-	TRBV9	-	TGTGCCAGCAGCTACGACTACAGGGCCGGCGAGCAGTACTTC	CASSYDYRAGEQYF
TRBJ2-6	TRBD2	TRBV9	-	TGTGCCAGCAGCGTAAGGGCCGATGGTCTAGCGGGGGCGGGAGGGGCCAACGTCCTGACTTTC	CASSVRADGLAGAGGANVLTF
TRBJ2-2	-	TRBV27	few	TGTGCCAGCAGTTTAGAGGCCAGCCTGAACACCGGGGAGCTGTTTTTT	CASSLEASLNTGELFF
TRBJ1-5	-	TRBV6-7	once	TGTGCCAGCTCCTACGGAGGTCCCTTCTGCAATCAGCCCCAGCATTTT	CASSYGGPFCNQPQHF
TRBJ1-1	-	TRBV4-1	few	TGCGCCAGCAGCCAAGGGGGTGGCAGGGCCCATACGCGTATGAACACTGAAGCTTTCTTT	CASSQGGGRAHTRMNTEAFF
TRBJ2-7	-	TRBV7-9	few	TGTGCCAGCAGCCTCACCCCAGACAGGACCATCCCCTACGAGCAGTACTTC	CASSLTPDRTIPYEQYF
TRBJ2-1	-	TRBV25-1	-	TGTGCCAGCAGTCCCTATGGGGGGGCGGGTGGTGAGCAGTTCTTC	CASSPYGGAGGEQFF
TRBJ1-2	-	TRBV2	-	TGTGCCAGCAGCACCGAGGGGGTTAACTATGGCTACACCTTC	CASSTEGVNYGYTF
TRBJ1-2	-	TRBV9	-	TGTGCCAGCAGCGGGGGTCGGGGGACGAAAAATGGCTACACCTTC	CASSGGRGTKNGYTF
TRBJ1-2	-	TRBV19	-	TGTGCCAGTAGGAATACAGGGACCTATGGCTACACCTTC	CASRNTGTYGYTF
TRBJ1-5	TRBD1	TRBV19	few	TGTGCCAGTACCGGGACAGGGGGCGGACAGCCCCAGCATTTT	CASTGTGGGQPQHF
TRBJ1-3	-	TRBV27	-	TGTGCCAGCAGTCCCAACAGCCTCTCTGGAAACACCATATATTTT	CASSPNSLSGNTIYF
TRBJ1-2	-	TRBV19	-	TGTGCCAGTAGTATTGGTACAGGGCCTAACTATGGCTACACCTTC	CASSIGTGPNYGYTF
TRBJ2-3	TRBD2	TRBV5-1	-	TGCGCCAGCATGTCCGGACTAGCGGGGGTTGCAGATACGCAGTATTTT	CASMSGLAGVADTQYF
TRBJ1-6	-	TRBV2	-	TGTGCCAGCAGTGAACAGGGTTTCGGTTCACCCCTCCACTTT	CASSEQGFGSPLHF
TRBJ2-7	-	TRBV21-1	few	TGTGCCAGCAGCAAACGCGGACAACTGATTTACGAGCAGTACTTC	CASSKRGQLIYEQYF
TRBJ1-1	-	TRBV21-1	-	TGTGCCAGCAGCGGGGGGGTTGAAGCTTTCTTT	CASSGGVEAFF
TRBJ2-3	TRBD2	TRBV10-3	once	TGTGCCATCAGTGAGTCGTTGGGACTAGCGCCATCAGATACGCAGTATTTT	CAISESLGLAPSDTQYF
TRBJ2-5	-	TRBV21-1	-	TGTGCCAGCAAACCCGGGGGCGGGAGGGAGACCCAGTACTTC	CASKPGGGRETQYF
TRBJ2-1	-	TRBV4-1	-	TGCGCCAGCAGCCAAGAGAGACTAGGGGTGGGGTACAATGAGCAGTTCTTC	CASSQERLGVGYNEQFF
TRBJ2-3	TRBD2	TRBV6-7	-	TGTGCCAGCAGTTACTCGAATTCGGGGGGTACAGATACGCAGTATTTT	CASSYSNSGGTDTQYF
TRBJ2-7	TRBD1	TRBV29-1	-	TGCAGCGCGCTGGGACAGGCGGGCGACGAGCAGTACTTC	CSALGQAGDEQYF
TRBJ2-2	-	TRBV5-1	-	TGCGCCAGCAGCTTCGATGGGGGCGACACCGGGGAGCTGTTTTTT	CASSFDGGDTGELFF
TRBJ2-1	TRBD2	TRBV6-5	-	TGTGCCAGCAGTTACTCGGGACTAGCGGGGAATGAGCAGTTCTTC	CASSYSGLAGNEQFF
TRBJ1-2	-	TRBV5-1	-	TGCGCCAGCAGATCCGGGGGACTGCACTATGGCTACACCTTC	CASRSGGLHYGYTF
TRBJ1-3	TRBD1	TRBV7-9	-	TGTGCCAGCACCACAAACAGGGGCTTAGCGGGAAACACCATATATTTT	CASTTNRGLAGNTIYF
TRBJ2-5	-	TRBV7-6	-	TGTGCCAGCAGCTCCCAATCAGGGGAGGGAGAGACCCAGTACTTC	CASSSQSGEGETQYF
TRBJ1-1	TRBD1	TRBV25-1	-	TGTGCCAGCAGCCCGGGACAGGGGGTTGAAGCTTTCTTT	CASSPGQGVEAFF
TRBJ1-1	-	TRBV29-1	-	TGCAGCGTTGAGTGGTTCGGAGCTTCGACTTCTGAAGCTTTCTTT	CSVEWFGASTSEAFF
TRBJ2-2	-	TRBV25-1	-	TGTGCCAGCAGTGACCGAGGACAGCCCGGGGAGCTGTTTTTT	CASSDRGQPGELFF
TRBJ2-7	-	TRBV7-3	-	TGTGCCAGCAGCCCACGCCCAGGAGGCTACGAGCAGTACTTC	CASSPRPGGYEQYF
TRBJ1-6	-	TRBV5-6	-	TGTGCCAGCAGCTTGGGGGTGGCCAGACACCTCCACTTT	CASSLGVARHLHF
TRBJ1-1	TRBD1	TRBV19	-	TGTGCCAGTAGCCTACAGGGGGGGACTGAAGCTTTCTTT	CASSLQGGTEAFF
TRBJ2-1	TRBD2	TRBV6-6	-	TGTGCCAGCAGTGGACTAGCGGGGGGGTCGAATGAGCAGTTCTTC	CASSGLAGGSNEQFF
TRBJ2-1	-	TRBV5-5	-	TGTGCCAGCAGCCGCGTGGGGGGTGAGCAGTTCTTC	CASSRVGGEQFF